This T cell receptor (beta chain) was sequenced in a study of CD8 T cells in seronegative destructive rheumatoid arthritis (dated by TCRdb to about 2020). About the study as a whole: Seven of the eight CND-RA patients were receiving biological drugs at sampling. Rather than undergoing new sequencing, the seropositive RA, seronegative RA and healthy control comparison cohorts were drawn from an earlier published TCRbeta dataset. The study compared peripheral CD8+ TCRbeta repertoires from patients with CCP-negative destructive rheumatoid arthritis (CND-RA) against repertoires from newly diagnosed seropositive RA, seronegative RA and healthy controls.

The CDR3 runs 14 residues from the cysteine to the phenylalanine. CDR3 DNA is the only sequence kept; it has 42 bases, read in frame from the first base. The V and J ends are trimmed by 6 bases and 4 bases, leaving 15 bases between them. Genomic DNA from CD8+ cells was used for TCRbeta sequencing according to the manufacturer's instructions. A genomics technology centre in Finland performed the TCRbeta sequencing with the immunoSEQ assay. The authors' pipeline ran thus. Clonotype tables generated by the immunoSEQ preprocessing pipeline were converted into VDJtools format, and non-productive clonotypes were filtered out. Samples with fewer than 10,000 reads were excluded, the remaining samples were subsampled to 10,000 reads, and most of the eight CND-RA samples were retained. The VDJtools CalcDiversityStats function was applied to data subsampled to 10,000 reads to calculate Shannon-Wiener, Simpson and clonality indices. Non-singleton TCRbeta clonotypes were hard-matched, with no mismatches allowed, against VDJdb to infer antigen specificity. CDR3 sequences differing by one amino acid (Hamming distance 1) were grouped into clusters with potentially shared antigen targets. After each group was resampled to six samples, one-sided Fisher's exact tests checked public clonotypes for group enrichment, with the whole procedure repeated ten times. This immuneACCESS table, as held by TCRdb, lists in-frame sequences with V and J called but not all clones. Of the missing ones, under half trace to an unresolved V gene in checked studies; the others have no known cause. The DNA gave D and trimming, while V, J and clone size come from that table. This sample holds some 13,000 clones; 83% were observed only once. The top ten constitute 27% of the sample.

Results the study describes overall, beyond this receptor: Compared with controls and other RA subtypes, CND-RA repertoires contained more CMV-reactive and fewer influenza A-reactive CD8+ TCRbeta sequences. Across the 100,000 to 150,000 clonotypes tested, no public clonotype enrichment was retained after Benjamini-Hochberg correction. The small size of the CND-RA cohort was noted as a limitation of the study. In the absence of diagnostic samples, TCR repertoire differences may be partly attributable to poor disease control over the years rather than being present at onset. A distinct set of enriched public clonotypes appeared to be carried by CND-RA patients, and this finding was interpreted by the authors as support for a separate disease subset. After adjustment for age, less diverse and more clonal CD8+ TCRbeta repertoires appeared to be present in CND-RA patients than in other RA subtypes.

The CND-RA patients tested negative on the clinical CCP2 antibody test, and joint destruction in these patients kept progressing despite active therapy. Every CND-RA patient showed typical joint destruction in the wrists and ankles and had failed conventional anti-rheumatic therapy. Instead of being sampled at diagnosis, CND-RA patients were sampled after long disease histories, which in several cases spanned decades. Around 50 millilitres of EDTA-anticoagulated peripheral blood were drawn from each patient. Ficoll-Paque PLUS density gradient separation was used to isolate peripheral blood mononuclear cells. CD8+ cells were isolated from fresh or cryopreserved PBMCs by AutoMACS magnetic bead positive selection, with purity checked by flow cytometry. Nucleospin Tissue or Tissue XS kits were used to extract genomic DNA, which was then quantified on a Qubit 2.0 fluorometer. Of note for this clone: What this receptor recognizes is not known. No base-level quality is on record; no much larger clone is a single base apart.

The rearranged segments are TRBV23-1 and TRBJ1-2; the D region possibly corresponds to TRBD1 (6 bases align). TRBV23-1 is flagged as an ORF with uncertain function. The receptor's source is a woman aged 30 to 50 with seronegative destructive rheumatoid arthritis. Sequenced sample: CD8+ T cells from blood. The nucleotide sequence reads as follows: TGCGCCAGCAGCCCCTGCGGGGGCGCCTATGGCTACACCTTC. It codes for CASSPCGGAYGYTF.